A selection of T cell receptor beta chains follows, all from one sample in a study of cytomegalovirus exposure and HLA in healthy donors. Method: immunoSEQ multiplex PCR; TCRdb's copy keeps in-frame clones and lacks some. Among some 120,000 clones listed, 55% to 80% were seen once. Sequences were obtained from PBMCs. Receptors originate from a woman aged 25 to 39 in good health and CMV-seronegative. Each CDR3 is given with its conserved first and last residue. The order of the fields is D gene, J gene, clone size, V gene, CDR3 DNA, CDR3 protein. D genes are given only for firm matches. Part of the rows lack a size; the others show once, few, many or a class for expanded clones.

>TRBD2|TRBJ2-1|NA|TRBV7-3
TGTGCCAGCAGCCCCGGACTAGCTCTTTCGGGCAATGAGCAGTTCTTC
CASSPGLALSGNEQFF
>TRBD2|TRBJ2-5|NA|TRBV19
TGTGCCTCCCAGGGTCTAGCGGGAGGGGAGGAGACCCAGTACTTC
CASQGLAGGEETQYF
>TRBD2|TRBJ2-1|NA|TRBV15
TGTGCCACCAGCAGAGCCCCGGGACTAGCGGGTGACAATGAGCAGTTCTTC
CATSRAPGLAGDNEQFF
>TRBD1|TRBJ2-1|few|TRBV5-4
TGTGCCAGCAGCTTGGGAGGGGGACAGGGGATTGAAGTAGGGCAGTTCTTC
CASSLGGGQGIEVGQFF
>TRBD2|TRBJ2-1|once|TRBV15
TGTGCCACCCTCCGACTAGCGGGAGGGCGGATTGAGCAGTTCTTC
CATLRLAGGRIEQFF
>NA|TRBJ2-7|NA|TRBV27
TGTGCCAGCAGTTCGACTTACGCTACGGGTTGGTACGAGCAGTACTTC
CASSSTYATGWYEQYF
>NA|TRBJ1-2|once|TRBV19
TGTGCCAGTAGTGAAGGGGGCTATGGCTACACCTTC
CASSEGGYGYTF
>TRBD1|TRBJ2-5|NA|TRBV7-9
TGTGCCAGCAGCTTGACAGGGGAAGAGACCCAGTACTTC
CASSLTGEETQYF
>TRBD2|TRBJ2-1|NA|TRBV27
TGTGCCAGCAGTTTATCGGGGTTCGATACTGGGACTAGCGGATACAATGAGCAGTTCTTC
CASSLSGFDTGTSGYNEQFF
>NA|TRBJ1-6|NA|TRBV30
TGTGCCTGGAGTGTGGCAGGGTCTAATTCACCCCTCCACTTT
CAWSVAGSNSPLHF